This passage covers 31 T cell receptor beta chains from one sample sequenced in a study of T cell repertoires in aging, cancer and after chemotherapy. The template was genomic DNA from peripheral blood, not RNA. A mixed TRB-A/B primer pool amplified rearranged TRB by multiplex touch-down PCR. One entry per CDR3 protein, called by TCRdb with MiXCR from the multiplex PCR reads. The repertoire holds about 7,400 distinct CDR3 sequences, less than 45% seen once, with 15% in the top ten. Material: blood. Receptor source: a human donor in good health.

This clonotype was seen more than once but under ten times. V is TRBV20-1 and J is TRBJ2-3; no clear D gene. CDR1 is DFQATT, CDR2 SNEGSKA, per germline (reference sequence). The V and J ends lost 7 bases and 1 base respectively, with 15 bases between them. The CDR3 extends over 14 amino acids. CDR3 sequence: CSVPLGFGTDTQYF. The CDR3 nucleotides read TGCAGTGTCCCGCTGGGGTTCGGCACAGATACGCAGTATTTT.

This rearrangement joins TRBV25-1 to TRBJ1-1, with D unclear. Trimming stripped 1 base from V and 4 bases from J, with 19 bases between. The CDR3 length is 17 residues. The V gene's germline CDR1 is MGHDK and CDR2 SYGVNS. CDR3 DNA: TGTGCCAGCAGTGAATTATCGGAGACCGCTCGGGGCACTGAAGCTTTCTTT. Protein sequence: CASSELSETARGTEAFF.

A word on this clonotype: The junction differs from germline at one of its ends, possibly a read error. The chain employs TRBV20-1 and TRBJ2-7; possible D gene TRBD2, 5 bases. The CDR3 covers 16 residues. CDR1 DFQATT and CDR2 SNEGSKA come from the germline V gene (reference sequence). The CDR3 DNA follows: TGCAGTGTTAGATCTGAGGAGGCCGAGGACTCCTACGAGCAGTACTTC. Its protein is CSVRSEEAEDSYEQYF.

This clonotype has a handful of counts. Here the CDR3 DNA reads TGTGCCATCAGTGGACAGGCATACGAGCAGTACTTC. The encoded protein is CAISGQAYEQYF. The chain combines TRBV10-3 with TRBJ2-7; maybe TRBD1 (6 bases). Trimming shortened V by 4 bases and J by 4 bases, and 8 bases separated the two germline ends. Per the germline V gene, CDR1 is ENHRY and CDR2 is SYGVKD. CDR3 length equals 12 residues.

The chain couples TRBV7-9 to TRBJ2-1, with 9 positions matching TRBD2. The germline gives CDR1 SEHNR, CDR2 FQNEAQ (reference sequence). V gave up 1 base and J gave up 5 bases; unmatched junction bases: 12. The CDR3 is made up of 18 amino acids. The CDR3 DNA follows: TGTGCCAGCAGCTTAGGGCTTGGGCCTAGCGGGGTAAACAATGAGCAGTTCTTC. It specifies CASSLGLGPSGVNNEQFF.

This clonotype was observed a few times. The chain links TRBV7-2 to TRBJ1-5, with a possible D match to TRBD1 (5 bases). From germline, CDR1 is SGHTA and CDR2 FQGNSA. Trimming stripped 0 bases from V and 8 bases from J, with 14 bases between. The CDR3 is made up of 15 amino acids. The chain's CDR3 is CASSLAGRVREPQHF. CDR3 coding DNA: TGTGCCAGCAGCTTAGCGGGCAGGGTGAGAGAGCCCCAGCATTTT.

This chain links TRBV6-1 with TRBJ1-2; 7 positions agree with TRBD1. The J segment lost 4 bases and the V segment lost 5 bases, leaving 10 bases of the junction unmatched. In germline, CDR1 is MNHNS, CDR2 SASEGT. The CDR3 sequence is 15 residues long. CDR3 loop: CASSYNPTGFYGYTF. CDR3 DNA sequence: TGTGCCAGCAGTTACAACCCGACAGGGTTCTATGGCTACACCTTC.

This clonotype turned up a few times. This chain links TRBV6-5 with TRBJ2-1; 7 positions agree with TRBD2. The trim removed 6 bases at V and 4 bases at J, leaving 6 bases unmatched. The CDR3 length is 14 residues. Per the germline V gene, CDR1 is MNHEY and CDR2 is SVGAGI. The CDR3 loop reads CASSPAGTYNEQFF. CDR3 DNA: TGTGCCAGCAGCCCAGCGGGGACTTACAATGAGCAGTTCTTC.

Of note for this clonotype: At one end, the junction sequence differs from germline, possibly due to a read error. The chain combines TRBV7-2 with TRBJ1-5; D is ambiguous. The V gene's germline CDR1 is SGHTA and CDR2 FQGNSA. CDR3 length equals 15 residues. The CDR3 loop reads CASSLEGGSNQPQHF. The CDR3 coding sequence is TGTGCCAGCAGCTTAGAGGGCGGCAGTAATCAGCCTCAGCATTTT.

Here the CDR3 reads CAISEGQGALETQYF. CDR3 DNA: TGTGCCATCAGTGAGGGACAGGGGGCTTTGGAGACCCAGTACTTC. V usage is TRBV10-3 and J usage is TRBJ2-5; TRBD1 matches 11 bases. Germline V lookup: CDR1 ENHRY, CDR2 SYGVKD. This CDR3 has 15 residues. Trimming took 2 bases from V and 5 from J; bases not matched to a gene: 4.

The chain recombines TRBV10-3 with TRBJ2-2; 9 bases are a match to TRBD1. CDR1 ENHRY and CDR2 SYGVKD come from the germline V gene. The CDR3 extends over 15 amino acids. J was trimmed by 4 bases and V by 10 bases; bases with no gene match: 10. CDR3 amino acids: CATPRTGDGTGELFF. CDR3 coding DNA: TGTGCCACCCCCCGGACAGGGGACGGCACCGGGGAGCTGTTTTTT.

This sequence joins TRBV27 and TRBJ2-1; TRBD2 aligns across 10 bases. The ends lost 4 bases at V and 6 bases at J; junction bases unmatched: 6. The CDR3 is 15 residues long. Germline lookup yields CDR1 MNHEY and CDR2 SMNVEV (reference sequence). The CDR3 is CASSWSSGGVNEQFF. The CDR3 DNA follows: TGTGCCAGCAGTTGGTCTAGCGGGGGAGTCAATGAGCAGTTCTTC.

In this sample, this clonotype turned up a few times. The V call is TRBV19, the J call TRBJ2-7; D is possibly TRBD2 (7 bases). CDR1 LNHDA and CDR2 SQIVND come from the germline V gene (reference sequence). This CDR3 has 17 amino acids. V shed 6 bases and J shed 5 bases, with 26 bases lying between them. In DNA form, the CDR3 reads TGTGCCAGTAGCGCCTCGGGGAGGGGGACCGCCCCTAACGAGCAGTACTTC. Its protein is CASSASGRGTAPNEQYF.

This clonotype has only a few counts. The chain joins TRBV19 to TRBJ2-7, with 11 positions matching TRBD1. The ends lost 5 bases at V and 2 bases at J; junction bases unmatched: 8. Germline V lookup: CDR1 LNHDA, CDR2 SQIVND (reference sequence). The CDR3 contains 16 residues. The CDR3 protein is CASSSIQGQGAYEQYF. The CDR3 coding sequence is TGTGCCAGTAGTTCCATCCAGGGACAGGGGGCCTACGAGCAGTACTTC.

The V call is TRBV20-1, the J call TRBJ2-5; 8 nucleotides agree with TRBD2. Germline lookup yields CDR1 DFQATT and CDR2 SNEGSKA (reference sequence). The V and J ends lost 2 bases and 2 bases, in that order; junction bases with no gene match: 1. This CDR3 spans 13 amino acids. Here the CDR3 reads CSARRGGQETQYF. CDR3 bases: TGCAGTGCTAGACGGGGGGGGCAAGAGACCCAGTACTTC.

The CDR3 is CASKTGDSGNTIYF. CDR3 sequence (DNA): TGTGCCAGTAAGACAGGGGACTCTGGAAACACCATATATTTT. The J gene is TRBJ1-3, the V gene TRBV19; 8 bases are a match to TRBD1. With 7 bases clipped from V and 0 bases from J, the junction kept 2 bases outside the gene matches. The length of the CDR3 is 14 residues. Germline V gene data show CDR1 as LNHDA and CDR2 as SQIVND (reference sequence).

The chain combines TRBV20-1 with TRBJ2-7, with D perhaps TRBD1 (6 bases). Germline loops: CDR1 DFQATT, CDR2 SNEGSKA (reference sequence). V was cut by 6 bases and J by 0 bases, with 15 bases left in between. The CDR3 is 14 amino acids. For the CDR3, the DNA is TGCAGTGCCACCCATACAGGGACCTCCTACGAGCAGTACTTC. Its translation is CSATHTGTSYEQYF.

The chain joins TRBV7-2 to TRBJ1-2; possible D gene TRBD1, 6 bases. The germline V gene has CDR1 SGHTA and CDR2 FQGNSA. The CDR3 length is 12 residues. The V gene lost 3 bases and the J gene lost 8 bases, with 10 bases spanning the gap. The CDR3 bases are TGTGCCAGCAGCTTGGGGACAACGGGCTACACCTTC. Amino acid sequence: CASSLGTTGYTF.

V usage is TRBV10-3 and J usage is TRBJ2-5; TRBD2 agrees at 11 bases. This CDR3 region has 16 residues. V shed 1 base, J shed 7 bases, and the junction held 8 bases outside the gene matches. Germline V gives CDR1 ENHRY, CDR2 SYGVKD. The CDR3 DNA follows: TGTGCCATCAGTGAGTTGGTGACTAGCGGGGCTGGGACCCAGTACTTC. Amino acids: CAISELVTSGAGTQYF.

The V gene is TRBV7-9, the J gene TRBJ1-4; D not resolved. Trimming stripped 1 base from V and 3 bases from J, with 9 bases between. Germline lookup yields CDR1 SEHNR and CDR2 FQNEAQ (reference sequence). The CDR3 is 15 amino acids. This chain's CDR3 is CASSLERWANEKLFF. CDR3 coding DNA: TGTGCCAGCAGCTTAGAACGGTGGGCTAATGAAAAACTGTTTTTT.

The chain joins TRBV5-6 to TRBJ1-2; the D gene is possibly TRBD1 (6 bases). V lost 6 bases and J 1 base, leaving 28 bases between the germline ends. The CDR3 is made up of 19 amino acids. The germline V gene has CDR1 SGHDT and CDR2 YYEEEE. CDR3 in DNA: TGTGCCAGCACCCCGTTCGGGGGGCCCCTCTTATCGCTTAACTATGGCTACACCTTC. This encodes CASTPFGGPLLSLNYGYTF. The entire variable domain, with the rest obtained from reference TRBV5-6 and TRBJ1-2, is as follows: DAGVTQSPTHLIKTRGQQVTLRCSPKSGHDTVSWYQQALGQGPQFIFQYYEEEERQRGNFPDRFSGHQFPNYSSELNVNALLLGDSALYLCASTPFGGPLLSLNYGYTFGSGTRLTVV.

This clonotype appeared a single time. A junction end diverges from the germline sequence, so it may reflect a read error. This chain links TRBV6-6 with TRBJ2-1; D call uncertain. The germline CDR1 and CDR2 sequences are MNHNY and SVGAGI (reference sequence). CDR3 size: 19 residues. The CDR3 nucleotides are TGTGCCAGCAGTTGGCATCATGGTATTCGTAGAGGCTCCTACAATGAGCAGTTATTC. The encoded protein is CASSWHHGIRRGSYNEQLF.

This clonotype was counted a few times. The chain couples TRBV19 to TRBJ2-2; 8 nucleotides match TRBD1. Germline values: CDR1 LNHDA, CDR2 SQIVND (reference sequence). This CDR3 spans 16 amino acids. V shed 6 bases, J shed 6 bases, and the junction held 12 bases outside the gene matches. CDR3: CASSTGQGRYPGELFF. In nucleotides, the CDR3 is TGTGCCAGTAGCACCGGACAGGGACGGTACCCCGGGGAGCTGTTTTTT. Looking up the rest from reference TRBV19 and TRBJ2-2 gives the full variable domain: DGGITQSPKYLFRKEGQNVTLSCEQNLNHDAMYWYRQDPGQGLRLIYYSQIVNDFQKGDIAEGYSVSREKKESFPLTVTSAQKNPTAFYLCASSTGQGRYPGELFFGEGSRLTVL.

This clonotype is large in the sample. The chain couples TRBV6-1 to TRBJ2-3; the D is unclear. Trimming removed 11 bases from V and 0 bases from J, with 18 bases in between. Germline V lookup: CDR1 MNHNS, CDR2 SASEGT. The CDR3 covers 15 residues. The DNA of the CDR3 is TGTGCCGGAGAACCTGATGCCGGAAGCACAGATACGCAGTATTTT. Translated: CAGEPDAGSTDTQYF.

The gene calls are TRBV20-1 and TRBJ2-5, with D unresolved. The ends were cut back, 6 bases at V and 0 bases at J, with 2 bases in the middle. The CDR3 spans 10 residues. Germline loops: CDR1 DFQATT, CDR2 SNEGSKA (reference sequence). The CDR3 region has the DNA TGCAGTGCGAACCAAGAGACCCAGTACTTC. Translation: CSANQETQYF.

This clonotype was recorded a few times. This rearrangement joins TRBV6-5 to TRBJ2-2, with TRBD2 matching 7 bases. Germline-derived CDR1 and CDR2 are MNHEY and SVGAGI. This CDR3 spans 15 amino acids. V shed 4 bases, J shed 3 bases, and the junction held 5 bases outside the gene matches. CDR3 sequence (DNA): TGTGCCAGCAGTTTTCGCGGGGGATACACCGGGGAGCTGTTTTTT. Its protein is CASSFRGGYTGELFF.

The genes are TRBV5-1 and TRBJ2-7; 10 nucleotides align to TRBD1. The germline CDR1 and CDR2 sequences are SGHRS and YFSETQ. This CDR3 region has 17 residues. With 1 base clipped from V and 6 bases from J, the junction kept 13 bases outside the gene matches. The CDR3 nucleotides are TGCGCCAGCAGCTTGCAGTCCCCGGGACAGGGGTCCGCCGAGCAGTACTTC. Its translation: CASSLQSPGQGSAEQYF.

This sequence joins TRBV6-5 and TRBJ2-1; D may be TRBD1 or TRBD2 (5 bases each). CDR1 is MNHEY, CDR2 SVGAGI, per germline. This CDR3 spans 13 amino acids. The germline V and J ends were trimmed by 2 bases and 4 bases, with 6 bases remaining between them. The CDR3 region is CASSYGGYNEQFF. CDR3 in DNA: TGTGCCAGCAGTTACGGGGGTTACAATGAGCAGTTCTTC.

This clonotype has just a few counts. The V gene is TRBV27, the J gene TRBJ1-5; no reliable D call. The V gene lost 6 bases and the J gene lost 0 bases, with 9 bases spanning the gap. The length of the CDR3 is 14 residues. Germline loops: CDR1 MNHEY, CDR2 SMNVEV (reference sequence). CDR3 sequence: CASSLIHSNQPQHF. Written as DNA, the CDR3 is TGTGCCAGCAGCTTGATCCATAGCAATCAGCCCCAGCATTTT.

J is TRBJ1-6 and V is TRBV6-5, with TRBD1 matching 10 bases. V dropped 8 bases and J dropped 9; count of bases not matched to a gene: 7. The CDR3 totals 14 residues. Per germline, CDR1 MNHEY and CDR2 SVGAGI. The CDR3 sequence is CASGTGAGGSPLHF. In nucleotides, the CDR3 is TGTGCCAGCGGGACAGGGGCGGGGGGTTCACCCCTCCACTTT.

This clonotype is large in the sample. The V and J genes are TRBV18 and TRBJ2-7; TRBD1 matches 11 bases. V dropped 0 bases and J dropped 3; count of bases not matched to a gene: 10. The CDR3 runs 18 residues. Germline loops: CDR1 KGHSH, CDR2 LQKENI. The CDR3 here is CASSPPERGTGGHYEQYF. CDR3 bases: TGTGCCAGCTCACCACCTGAAAGGGGGACAGGGGGACACTACGAGCAGTACTTC.